This TCR beta chain is from a study of beta chain features in type 1 diabetes. This clone was counted a few times. Its specificity is not known. TCRB transcripts that were expressed got sequenced, as all of the isolated RNA had been reverse transcribed. Libraries were prepared by immunoSEQ multiplex PCR; TCRdb keeps only in-frame clonotypes and omits some of them. The sample yields fewer than 350,000 clones, 15% seen once. Study outcomes and limitations: Shortening of TCRB CDR3s, moderate but significant, appeared in all four CD4+ subsets of Type 1 diabetes patients.

The CDR3 contains 15 residues. The V gene lost 3 bases and the J gene lost 4 bases, with 12 bases spanning the gap. The germline V gene encodes CDR1 KGHSH and CDR2 LQKENI. Sequencing input: naive CD4+ T cells from blood. This TCR was sampled from a young man with type 1 diabetes. The chain links TRBV18 to TRBJ1-4; D is possibly TRBD1 (6 bases). In nucleotides, the CDR3 is TGTGCCAGCTCACCGTCACAGGGCCTTAATGAAAAACTGTTTTTT. Translated: CASSPSQGLNEKLFF. Combining the CDR3 with reference TRBV18 and TRBJ1-4 gives the whole variable domain NAGVMQNPRHLVRRRGQEARLRCSPMKGHSHVYWYRQLPEEGLKFMVYLQKENIIDESGMPKERFSAEFPKEGPSILRIQQVVRGDSAAYFCASSPSQGLNEKLFFGSGTQLSVL.